This T cell receptor beta chain was captured by sequencing in a study of blood T cell repertoires in COVID-19. The table came from immunoSEQ multiplex PCR; TCRdb's copy has only in-frame clones and leaves some out. The sample holds 220,000 or so clones, more than 75% seen once. CDR1 is MNHEY and CDR2 is SMNVEV in the germline V gene (reference sequence). Trimming cost V 0 bases and J 15 bases; bases outside gene matches: 11. The CDR3 extends over 14 amino acids. Sequencing was carried out using peripheral blood. The sequence was collected from an elderly woman with COVID-19, enrolled during active disease. V and J are TRBV27 and TRBJ2-1, with 7 bases identical to TRBD2. The CDR3 reads CASSLSGLGDYLFF. The CDR3 nucleotides are TGTGCCAGCAGTTTATCAGGGCTGGGGGACTACTTGTTCTTC.